One T cell receptor beta chain is described in this entry. As yet, its antigen is unknown. A single record per CDR3 protein comes from TCRdb applying MiXCR to the RT-PCR reads. Here the sample spans around 750,000 distinct CDR3 sequences, around 20% being singletons. These data originate in a study of response to subunit inactivated influenza vaccine. General study results and limits: The authors suggested that few new T cells are recruited per seasonal influenza vaccination.

This CDR3 is built from 13 residues. V dropped 4 bases and J dropped 7 bases, with 13 bases sitting between them. The germline V gene has CDR1 SGHDN and CDR2 FVKESK. The clonotype comes from a man over 45 who received an inactivated influenza vaccine. The V gene is TRBV14, the J gene TRBJ2-5; D may match TRBD1 or TRBD2 (5 bases each). The input for sequencing was PBMCs from blood, taken 5 days after vaccination. The CDR3 spells CASSPISGGTQYF. The CDR3 region has the DNA TGTGCCAGCAGCCCCATCTCTGGGGGGACCCAGTACTTC.